These 8 T cell receptor beta chains originate from one sample sequenced in a study of regulatory T cells in long-lasting Graves disease. Time point meaning: newly diagnosed GD, antithyroid drugs for less than 3 months. Extracted RNA from PBMCs served as the source of the TCR library. Building the TCR beta libraries relied on iRepertoire HTBI primers, and CDR3 regions underwent Arm-PCR. TCRdb redid the calling of the multiplex PCR reads with MiXCR, one entry per CDR3 protein. The top ten hold approximately 12% of the sample, which has under 500,000 distinct CDR3 sequences, 16% seen once. The same sample was also used in a study of T cells in Graves' hyperthyroidism and ophthalmopathy.

Sequencing used peripheral blood mononuclear cells (PBMCs), obtained at new diagnosis, from a patient treated with antithyroid drugs. The receptors were gathered from a young woman with Graves disease.

Details on this clonotype: The junction differs from germline at one of its ends, possibly a read error. The chain couples TRBV20-1 to TRBJ1-5; D gene unclear. Germline V gene sequence: CDR1 DFQATT, CDR2 SNEGSKA (reference sequence). The length of the CDR3 is 14 residues. The CDR3 protein is CSARGGNSNQPQHF. The CDR3, as DNA: TGCAGTGCGAGAGGCGGAAATAGCAATCAGCCCCAGCATTTT.

This clonotype appeared many times. The chain employs TRBV28 and TRBJ1-1; no clear D gene. Trimming cost V 6 bases and J 0 bases, with 11 bases left between them. This CDR3 has 14 residues. Germline loops: CDR1 MDHEN, CDR2 SYDVKM. CDR3 sequence reads: CASRAGPMNTEAFF. Here the CDR3 DNA reads TGTGCCAGCAGGGCCGGACCCATGAACACTGAAGCTTTCTTT.

CDR3 nucleotides: TGCGCCAGCAGCTTGGCCGGGACAGGGGATGAAAAACTGTTTTTT. Its translation is CASSLAGTGDEKLFF. The gene calls are TRBV5-1 and TRBJ1-4, with 10 bases fitting TRBD1. In germline, CDR1 is SGHRS, CDR2 YFSETQ. V was clipped by 0 bases and J by 6 bases; unmatched bases: 2. This CDR3 is 15 amino acids long.

In this sample, this clonotype turned up many times. The rearrangement joins TRBV6-1 to TRBJ2-7; TRBD2 is a possible D gene (6 bases). With 9 bases removed from V and 5 bases from J, the gap between germline ends came to 23 bases. This CDR3 spans 15 amino acids. Germline V gives CDR1 MNHNS, CDR2 SASEGT. CDR3 amino acids: CARYTRGLGKNEQYF. CDR3 in DNA: TGTGCCAGATATACTAGGGGACTCGGGAAGAACGAGCAGTACTTC.

This clonotype was observed many times. The J gene is TRBJ2-1, the V gene TRBV7-2; TRBD2 matches at 8 bases. Germline lookup yields CDR1 SGHTA and CDR2 FQGNSA. The length of the CDR3 is 14 residues. Unmatched junction bases numbered 6, after V lost 6 bases and J lost 5 bases. CDR3 protein: CASRAGAPHNEQFF. CDR3 in DNA: TGTGCCAGCAGAGCGGGAGCCCCCCACAATGAGCAGTTCTTC.

At least ten counts were recorded for this clonotype. The chain carries TRBV6-2 or TRBV6-3 and TRBJ2-3, with 9 bases fitting TRBD1. Germline lookup yields CDR1 MNHEY and CDR2 SVGEGT. The CDR3 has 16 amino acids. After removal of 8 bases from V and 6 bases from J, the junction contained 15 bases not matched to a gene. The CDR3 nucleotides read TGTGCCAGCGGCCAAATGGGACAGGGTTACATGGATACGCAGTATTTT. It yields the protein CASGQMGQGYMDTQYF.

The chain has TRBV2 and TRBJ2-2; 11 bases are a match to TRBD2. V was pared by 10 bases and J by 7 bases, with 8 bases of the junction left unmatched. Germline CDR1 SNHLY, CDR2 FYNNEI. This CDR3 has 14 residues. The CDR3 region has the DNA TGTGCCATCACTAGCGGGAGAAGGGTCGGGGAGCTGTTTTTT. Translated, it gives CAITSGRRVGELFF.

This clonotype was found a few times. The rearrangement links TRBV7-2 to TRBJ2-2; either TRBD1 or TRBD2 may supply D (6 bases each). Germline V gives CDR1 SGHTA, CDR2 FQGNSA. V lost 2 bases to trimming and J lost 6 bases, with 19 bases between them. The length of the CDR3 is 17 residues. CDR3 loop: CASSLTGGLLGSGELFF. The DNA of the CDR3 is TGTGCCAGCAGCTTAACTGGGGGGCTCTTGGGCTCCGGGGAGCTGTTTTTT.